The clone carrying this T cell receptor (beta chain) occurred once. The target antigen is unknown. Only in-frame clones appear in the TCRdb table, and some are missing; sequencing was by immunoSEQ multiplex PCR. This table has 45,000 to 70,000 clones, around 84% appearing once. The junction had 3 bases not matched to a gene; V was cut back by 0 bases and J by 2 bases. The CDR3 is 16 residues long. The germline V gene has CDR1 SGHTA and CDR2 FQGNSA. The data derive from a study of OX40 agonist ivuxolimab in advanced cancers. Study overall: Prior anti-PD-1, anti-PD-L1 or anti-CTLA-4 therapy did not bar entry, and approximately 40% had some.

Findings and limits, study-wide: Near-lowest levels of clonal expansion characterized partial responders at 0.1-3.0 mg/kg. Expanded clones belonging to CD8+ T cells outnumbered, on average, those of CD4+.

This sample comprised CD4+ or CD8+ T cells sorted from blood, obtained in a trial of the OX40 agonist ivuxolimab. The TCR originated in an adult with an advanced solid tumor such as melanoma, head and neck, liver or kidney cancer. The V call is TRBV7-2, the J call TRBJ2-7; TRBD2 matches 11 bases. The CDR3: CASSLAPSGGPYEQYF. DNA of the CDR3: TGTGCCAGCAGCTTAGCCCCTAGCGGGGGGCCCTACGAGCAGTACTTC.